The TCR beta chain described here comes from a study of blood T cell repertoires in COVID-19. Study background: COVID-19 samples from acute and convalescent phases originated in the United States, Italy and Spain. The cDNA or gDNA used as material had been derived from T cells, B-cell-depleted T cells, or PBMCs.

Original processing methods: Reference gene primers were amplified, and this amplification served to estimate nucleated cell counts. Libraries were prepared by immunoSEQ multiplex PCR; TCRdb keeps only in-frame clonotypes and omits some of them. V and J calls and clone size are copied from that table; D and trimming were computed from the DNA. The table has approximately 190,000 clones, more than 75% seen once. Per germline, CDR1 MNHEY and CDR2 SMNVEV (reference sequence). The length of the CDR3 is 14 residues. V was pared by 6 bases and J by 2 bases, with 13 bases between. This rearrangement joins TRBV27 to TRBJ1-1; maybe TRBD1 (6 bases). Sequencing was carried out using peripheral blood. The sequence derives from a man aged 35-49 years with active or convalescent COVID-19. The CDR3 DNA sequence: TGTGCCAGCAGCAAAACAGGGCTAAACACTGAAGCTTTCTTT. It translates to CASSKTGLNTEAFF.